This is a list of T cell receptor beta chains from one sample in a study of cytomegalovirus exposure and HLA in healthy donors. TCRdb's table, derived via immunoSEQ multiplex PCR, lists solely in-frame clones and lacks some. The sample shows 150,000 to 200,000 clones, under 85% of them seen only once. Sequences were obtained from PBMCs. Receptor source: a man in his fifties in good health and CMV-seropositive. Both conserved end residues are part of each CDR3. The D gene is left open where the match is weak. Clone size is stated in some rows and not others, as once, few, many or a class when expanded.

TRBJ2-7 . . TRBV28 CASRYYPSSYEQYF TGTGCCAGCAGATACTACCCCAGCTCCTACGAGCAGTACTTC
TRBJ1-6 . . TRBV28 CASSRRAIHASPLHF TGTGCCAGCAGCCGCAGGGCCATACATGCTTCACCCCTCCACTTT
TRBJ2-7 . . TRBV6-6 CASREFPSYEQYF TGTGCCAGCCGGGAATTCCCATCCTACGAGCAGTACTTC
TRBJ2-7 . . TRBV25-1 CASSMTGTYEQYF TGTGCCAGCAGCATGACAGGAACTTACGAGCAGTACTTC
TRBJ1-3 TRBD1 once TRBV7-9 CASSLGWTGGSSGNTIYF TGTGCCAGCAGCTTAGGCTGGACAGGGGGCTCCTCTGGAAACACCATATATTTT
TRBJ1-2 . . TRBV27 CASSPPGPNYGYTF TGTGCCAGCAGTCCCCCAGGGCCTAACTATGGCTACACCTTC
TRBJ2-3 . . TRBV6-4 CASSGDSTDTQYF TGTGCCAGCAGTGGTGATAGCACGGATACGCAGTATTTT
TRBJ1-2 TRBD1 . TRBV19 CASSDWTGRFYGYTF TGTGCCAGTAGTGATTGGACAGGGAGATTCTATGGCTACACCTTC
TRBJ1-5 TRBD1 . TRBV28 CASSSGQGAEPQHF TGTGCCAGCAGTTCGGGACAGGGGGCCGAGCCCCAGCATTTT
TRBJ1-1 TRBD1 . TRBV19 CASSPRQGLAFF TGTGCCAGTAGTCCTAGACAGGGGTTGGCTTTCTTT
TRBJ2-1 TRBD1 once TRBV5-1 CASSLEGAVDEQFF TGCGCCAGCAGCTTGGAGGGGGCAGTCGATGAGCAGTTCTTC